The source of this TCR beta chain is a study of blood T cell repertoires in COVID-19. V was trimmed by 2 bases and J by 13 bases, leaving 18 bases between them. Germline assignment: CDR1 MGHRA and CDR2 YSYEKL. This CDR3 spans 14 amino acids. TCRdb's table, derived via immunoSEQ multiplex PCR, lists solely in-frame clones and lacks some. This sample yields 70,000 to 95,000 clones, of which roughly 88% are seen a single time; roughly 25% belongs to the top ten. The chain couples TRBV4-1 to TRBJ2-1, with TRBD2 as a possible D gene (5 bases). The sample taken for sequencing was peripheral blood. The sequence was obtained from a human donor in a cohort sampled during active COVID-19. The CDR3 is CASSQPSMARTQFF. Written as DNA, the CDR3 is TGCGCCAGCAGCCAACCTAGCATGGCGAGAACACAGTTCTTC.